This TCR beta chain was captured in a study of T cell responses to AZD1222 COVID-19 vaccine. TCRdb keeps only in-frame clones here, not all; method: immunoSEQ multiplex PCR. The sample contains about 100,000 clones, around 90% of which appear only once. Germline CDR1 and CDR2: MGHRA and YSYEKL. The CDR3 is 17 amino acids. V shed 0 bases and J shed 5 bases, with 17 bases lying between them. Overall study results and limits: Unmutated variant regions are reportedly the target of nearly half of TCRs that are spike-specific. At baseline, just five or six AZD1222 recipients tested seropositive. A mostly white British donor set with more females was recruited, and clonal diversity was possibly underestimated.

Remarks on this clone: Its cognate antigen is unknown.

This sequence was found in an adult in good health. The specimen was peripheral blood, collected on day 0 of AZD1222 vaccination. This sequence joins TRBV4-1 and TRBJ2-1; D call uncertain. The CDR3, as DNA: TGCGCCAGCAGCCAAGATCCGCCCCTAGTATCCCACAATGAGCAGTTCTTC. Encoded protein: CASSQDPPLVSHNEQFF.